Included here is one T cell receptor beta chain sequence, with context. Its target is not known. This entry comes from a study of regulatory T cells in long-lasting Graves disease. The CDR3 has 15 residues. CDR1 MNHNS and CDR2 SASEGT come from the germline V gene. V lost 6 bases and J lost 1, with 10 bases in between. Arm-PCR of CDR3 regions and iRepertoire HTBI primers were used to build TCR beta libraries. TCRdb independently ran MiXCR on the multiplex PCR reads; one entry per CDR3 protein. The sample has 250,000 to 300,000 distinct CDR3 sequences; around 23% are singletons. Time point meaning: persistent/refractory GD, antithyroid drugs over 5 years with positive TRAb. PBMC RNA served as the TCR library source. EDTA tubes were used for drawing around 9.7 milliliters of peripheral blood. Study-wide points: Accuracy might have suffered from few samples. When disease was persistent, TRBV28, TRBJ1-2 and TRBJ2-5 were the favored segments. Persistent patients shared more public clonotypes (2,741) than new patients (just under 1,000).

This material consisted of peripheral blood mononuclear cells (PBMCs), taken when the disease was refractory, from a patient treated with antithyroid drugs. The chain employs TRBV6-1 and TRBJ2-6; D not resolved. The source of this sequence is a female donor with Graves disease. The DNA of the CDR3 is TGTGCCAGCAGGAAACAGTCTTCTGGGGCCAACGTCCTGACTTTC. Translated: CASRKQSSGANVLTF.